Included here is one TCR beta chain sequence, with context. CDR3 length: 15 amino acids. The V gene end was trimmed by 7 bases and the J gene end by 8 bases; junction bases not matched to a gene: 11. Per the germline V gene, CDR1 is MNHEY and CDR2 is SVGAGI. This entry comes from a study of blood T cell repertoires in COVID-19. Study at large: The samples span acute and convalescent COVID-19 from the United States, Italy and Spain.

Original data processing: Reference gene primer amplification yielded estimated nucleated cell counts. Assay used: immunoSEQ multiplex PCR; TCRdb lists only in-frame clones, some missing. That table supplies the V and J calls and clone size; D and trimming were determined from the DNA. The sample has more than 55,000 clones, 70% to 90% seen once; the top ten hold roughly 6.4%. V usage is TRBV6-5 and J usage is TRBJ1-4; 9 bases line up with TRBD1. The specimen was peripheral blood. The receptor was derived from a man aged 60-69 years with active or convalescent COVID-19. This CDR3 reads CASKIGQGFVEKLFF. CDR3 bases: TGTGCCAGCAAAATCGGACAGGGGTTTGTGGAAAAACTGTTTTTT.